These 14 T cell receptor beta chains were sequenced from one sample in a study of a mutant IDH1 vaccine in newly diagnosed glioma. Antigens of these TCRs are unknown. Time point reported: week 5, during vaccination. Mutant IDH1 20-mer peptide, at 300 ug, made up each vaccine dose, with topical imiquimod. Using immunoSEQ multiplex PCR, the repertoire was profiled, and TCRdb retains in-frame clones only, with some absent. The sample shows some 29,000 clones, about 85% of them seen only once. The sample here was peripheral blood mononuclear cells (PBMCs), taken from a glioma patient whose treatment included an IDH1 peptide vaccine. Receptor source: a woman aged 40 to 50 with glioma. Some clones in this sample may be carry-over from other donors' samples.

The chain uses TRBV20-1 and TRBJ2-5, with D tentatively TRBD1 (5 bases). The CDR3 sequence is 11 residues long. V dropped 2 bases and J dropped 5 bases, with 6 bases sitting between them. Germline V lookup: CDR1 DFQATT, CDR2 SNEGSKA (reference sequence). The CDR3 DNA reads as TGCAGTGCTAGACCAGGGGAGACCCAGTACTTC. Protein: CSARPGETQYF.

This chain's CDR3 is CASSPPGQGYGYTF. Here the CDR3 DNA reads TGTGCCAGCAGCCCACCGGGACAGGGCTATGGCTACACCTTC. The genes are TRBV11-1 and TRBJ1-2; 9 bases line up with TRBD1. The V gene's germline CDR1 is SGHAT and CDR2 FQDESV (reference sequence). The junction had 5 bases not matched to a gene; V was cut back by 5 bases and J by 4 bases. The CDR3 is made up of 14 amino acids. The full variable domain, rest sourced from reference TRBV11-1 and TRBJ1-2, is EAEVAQSPRYKITEKSQAVAFWCDPISGHATLYWYRQILGQGPELLVQFQDESVVDDSQLPKDRFSAERLKGVDSTLKIQPAELGDSAMYLCASSPPGQGYGYTFGSGTRLTVV.

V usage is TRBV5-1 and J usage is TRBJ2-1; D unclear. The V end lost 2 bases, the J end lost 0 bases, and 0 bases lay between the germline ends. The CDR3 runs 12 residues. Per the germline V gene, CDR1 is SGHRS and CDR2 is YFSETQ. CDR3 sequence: CASSFSYNEQFF. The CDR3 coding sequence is TGCGCCAGCAGCTTCTCCTACAATGAGCAGTTCTTC.

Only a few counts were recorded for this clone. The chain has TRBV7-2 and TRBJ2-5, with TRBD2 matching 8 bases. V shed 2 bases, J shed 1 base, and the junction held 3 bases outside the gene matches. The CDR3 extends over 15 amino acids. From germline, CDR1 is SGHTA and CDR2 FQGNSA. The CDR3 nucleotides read TGTGCCAGCAGCTTAAATGCGGGAGGCCAAGAGACCCAGTACTTC. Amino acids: CASSLNAGGQETQYF. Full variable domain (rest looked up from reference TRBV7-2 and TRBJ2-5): GAGVSQSPSNKVTEKGKDVELRCDPISGHTALYWYRQSLGQGLEFLIYFQGNSAPDKSGLPSDRFSAERTGGSVSTLTIQRTQQEDSAVYLCASSLNAGGQETQYFGPGTRLLVL.

The CDR3 is CASSLGTGLTGELFF. CDR3 in DNA: TGTGCCAGCAGCTTAGGGACAGGGCTAACCGGGGAGCTGTTTTTT. The chain couples TRBV7-4 to TRBJ2-2; 8 bases line up with TRBD1. This CDR3 is built from 15 residues. Trimming cost V 1 base and J 5 bases; bases outside gene matches: 3. Germline CDR1 and CDR2: SGHVT and SQSDAQ. Looking up the rest from reference TRBV7-4 and TRBJ2-2 gives the full variable domain: GAGVSQSPRYKVAKRGRDVALRCDSISGHVTLYWYRQTLGQGSEVLTYSQSDAQRDKSGRPSGRFSAERPERSVSTLKIQRTEQGDSAVYLCASSLGTGLTGELFFGEGSRLTVL.

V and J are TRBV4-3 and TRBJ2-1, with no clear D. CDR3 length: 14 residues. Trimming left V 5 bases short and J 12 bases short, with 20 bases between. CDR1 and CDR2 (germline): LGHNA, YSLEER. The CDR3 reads CASSLDSGLRRQFF. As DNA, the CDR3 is TGCGCCAGCAGCTTAGATTCCGGGCTCAGGAGGCAGTTCTTC.

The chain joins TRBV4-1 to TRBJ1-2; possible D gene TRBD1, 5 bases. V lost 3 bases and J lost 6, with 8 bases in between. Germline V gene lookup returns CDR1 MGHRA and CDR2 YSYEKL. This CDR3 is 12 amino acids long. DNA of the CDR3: TGCGCCAGCAGCCAGGGGCTGAATGGCTACACCTTC. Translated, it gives CASSQGLNGYTF.

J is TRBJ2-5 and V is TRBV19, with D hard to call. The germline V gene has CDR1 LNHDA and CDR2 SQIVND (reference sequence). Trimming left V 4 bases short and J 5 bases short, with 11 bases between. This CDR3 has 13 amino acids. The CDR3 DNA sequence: TGTGCCAGTAGTACGGTAGAGAGGGAGACCCAGTACTTC. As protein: CASSTVERETQYF.

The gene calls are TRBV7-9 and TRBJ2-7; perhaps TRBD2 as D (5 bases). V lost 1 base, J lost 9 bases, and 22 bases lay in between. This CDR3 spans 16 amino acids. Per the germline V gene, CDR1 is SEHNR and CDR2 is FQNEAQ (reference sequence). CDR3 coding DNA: TGTGCCAGCAGCTTAGATATGGACCAACCCATCCGGGGGCAGTACTTC. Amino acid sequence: CASSLDMDQPIRGQYF.

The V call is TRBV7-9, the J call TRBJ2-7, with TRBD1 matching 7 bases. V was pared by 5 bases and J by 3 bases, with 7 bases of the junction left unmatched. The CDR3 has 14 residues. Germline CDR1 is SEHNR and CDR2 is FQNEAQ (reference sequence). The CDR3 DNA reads TGTGCCAGCAGCCACCGGGACAGCTACTACGAGCAGTACTTC. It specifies CASSHRDSYYEQYF.

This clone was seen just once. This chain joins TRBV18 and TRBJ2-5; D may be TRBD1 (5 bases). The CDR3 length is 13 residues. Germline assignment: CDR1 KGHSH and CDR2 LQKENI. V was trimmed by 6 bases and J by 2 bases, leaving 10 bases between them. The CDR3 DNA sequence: TGTGCCAGCTCTCTCGACAGACAAGAGACCCAGTACTTC. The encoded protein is CASSLDRQETQYF.

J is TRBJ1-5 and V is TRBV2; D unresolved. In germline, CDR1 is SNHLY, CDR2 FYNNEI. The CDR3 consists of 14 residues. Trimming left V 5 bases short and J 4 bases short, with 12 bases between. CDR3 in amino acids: CASSLPNRNQPQHF. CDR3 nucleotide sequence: TGTGCCAGCAGTTTACCTAACAGAAATCAGCCCCAGCATTTT.

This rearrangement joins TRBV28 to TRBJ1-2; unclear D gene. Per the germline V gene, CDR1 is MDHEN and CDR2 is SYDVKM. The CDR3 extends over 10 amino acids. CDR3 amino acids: CAAGVGGYTF. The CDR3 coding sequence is TGTGCGGCCGGCGTAGGAGGCTACACCTTC.

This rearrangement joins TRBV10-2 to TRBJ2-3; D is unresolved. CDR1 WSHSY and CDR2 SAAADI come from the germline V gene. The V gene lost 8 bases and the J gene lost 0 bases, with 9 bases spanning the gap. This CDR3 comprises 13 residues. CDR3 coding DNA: TGCGCCAGCCGAGCGCCTAGCACAGATACGCAGTATTTT. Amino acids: CASRAPSTDTQYF.